The clone carrying this T cell receptor (beta chain) was observed a handful of times. Its cognate antigen is unknown. TCRdb ran MiXCR on the 5' RACE reads and lists one entry per CDR3 protein. The sample consists of 200,000 to 250,000 distinct CDR3 sequences, 7.5% of them appearing once. The data derive from a study of identical twins. Study-wide results and limits: In monozygotic twins, models underestimated the sharing of out-of-frame TCR alpha. Zero-insertion analyses might be partly confounded by invariant T cells like MAIT and iNKT. Low generation-probability sequences were in excess among twin-shared out-of-frame alpha sequences.

The V gene lost 0 bases and the J gene lost 8 bases, with 12 bases spanning the gap. The CDR3 extends over 14 amino acids. Looked up from germline, CDR1 is SGHDT and CDR2 is YYEEEE. This sample was also put to use in a study of yellow fever vaccine responses in identical twins.

The sequence derives from a woman aged 18-35 years in good health. Specimen: CD8+ T cells sorted from blood. The chain couples TRBV5-6 to TRBJ2-1; D perhaps matches TRBD2 (5 bases). CDR3 in amino acids: CASSLEGRGDEQFF. The CDR3 DNA follows: TGTGCCAGCAGCTTGGAAGGGAGAGGCGATGAGCAGTTCTTC.